The clone carrying this T cell receptor (beta chain) was seen at least ten times. The antigen remains undetermined. Germline V gene sequence: CDR1 MNHEY, CDR2 SVGAGI. V dropped 6 bases and J dropped 4 bases, with 15 bases sitting between them. The CDR3 is made up of 14 amino acids. This sample stems from a study of Graves' ophthalmopathy and Graves' hyperthyroidism. Findings of the study overall: Ophthalmopathy progression cases were predicted by the model with approximately 66% sensitivity and 72.22% specificity. Also, most clonotypes expanded in the thyroid above 0.001 frequency appeared in blood.

The study amplified TCR beta CDR3 regions using RNA transcripts. Second-round multiplex PCR came after first-round RT-PCR with HTBI primers. A single record per CDR3 protein comes from TCRdb applying MiXCR to the multiplex PCR reads. The top ten clones hold around 10% of a sample with over a million distinct CDR3 sequences, 35% to 45% of them seen once. Excluded were patients with other autoimmune diseases, uncontrolled infections, pregnancy or lactation. Diagnosis used clinical symptoms, serum thyroxine, TRAb, thyroid ultrasound and orbital computed tomography. Specimen: peripheral blood or thyroid tissue (not recorded which). The clonotype originates from an adult man with Graves' hyperthyroidism. V is TRBV6-5 and J is TRBJ1-2; D is ambiguous. CDR3 sequence (DNA): TGTGCCAGCAGCAAACAGTCGCGTATCTATGGCTACACCTTC. Protein: CASSKQSRIYGYTF.